The 28 T cell receptor beta chains reported below all come from one sample, sequenced in a study of control samples from healthy donors and cancer patients (dated by TCRdb to the early 2020s). The library was built by means of the immunoSEQ multiplex PCR assay. The immuneACCESS repertoire file appears here via TCRdb, limited to in-frame rearrangements. These files lack a portion of the clones; in checked studies, under half of the deficit traces to unresolved V genes, and the cause of the others is not known. Across this sample there are 100,000 to 150,000 clones, with around 87% seen only once. Clones ranked in the top ten supply about 2.7% of the sample. Sequencing used blood. The receptors stem from a man aged 55 to 69 in good health.

V gene TRBV24-1 combines with J gene TRBJ2-7; D call uncertain. CDR1 is KGHDR, CDR2 SFDVKD, per germline. The CDR3 covers 13 residues. Trimming left V 3 bases short and J 3 bases short, with 8 bases between. CDR3 DNA sequence: TGTGCCACCAGTGATCCGCGGAACTACGAGCAGTACTTC. It specifies CATSDPRNYEQYF.

This clone was seen only once. In the same sample, other DNA sequences code for this CDR3. V gene TRBV5-1 combines with J gene TRBJ1-2; D gene unclear. Per the germline V gene, CDR1 is SGHRS and CDR2 is YFSETQ. V shed 4 bases and J shed 2 bases, with 9 bases lying between them. This CDR3 region has 13 residues. The CDR3 sequence: CASSPPGNYGYTF. CDR3 nucleotide sequence: TGCGCCAGCAGCCCCCCTGGGAACTATGGCTACACCTTC.

V gene TRBV9 combines with J gene TRBJ1-3; TRBD1 matches at 10 bases. CDR3 length equals 16 residues. Trimming cost V 4 bases and J 4 bases; bases outside gene matches: 8. CDR1 is SGDLS, CDR2 YYNGEE, per germline. CDR3 loop: CASSSGGTGVGNTIYF. CDR3 DNA: TGTGCCAGCAGCTCAGGGGGGACAGGGGTCGGAAACACCATATATTTT. The variable domain in full, with the rest retrieved from reference TRBV9 and TRBJ1-3, is DSGVTQTPKHLITATGQRVTLRCSPRSGDLSVYWYQQSLDQGLQFLIQYYNGEERAKGNILERFSAQQFPDLHSELNLSSLELGDSALYFCASSSGGTGVGNTIYFGEGSWLTVV.

The V and J genes are TRBV5-8 and TRBJ1-1; no reliable D call. V lost 0 bases and J 2 bases, leaving 8 bases between the germline ends. This CDR3 has 14 residues. The germline CDR1 and CDR2 sequences are SGHTS and YDEGEE. The CDR3 coding sequence is TGTGCCAGCAGCTTGGTCGCCGTCAACACTGAAGCTTTCTTT. It translates to CASSLVAVNTEAFF.

The J gene is TRBJ1-5, the V gene TRBV27; D is perhaps TRBD1 (6 bases). Germline V lookup: CDR1 MNHEY, CDR2 SMNVEV (reference sequence). The length of the CDR3 is 12 residues. With 5 bases removed from V and 6 bases from J, the gap between germline ends came to 8 bases. CDR3 sequence reads: CASSHRVQPQHF. CDR3 coding DNA: TGTGCCAGCAGTCACAGGGTTCAGCCCCAGCATTTT.

The V call is TRBV5-1, the J call TRBJ1-1, with 8 bases identical to TRBD1. In germline, CDR1 is SGHRS, CDR2 YFSETQ. The CDR3 runs to 14 residues. With 0 bases clipped from V and 5 bases from J, the junction kept 3 bases outside the gene matches. The CDR3 DNA follows: TGCGCCAGCAGCTTGGAACAGGGGGTTACTGAAGCTTTCTTT. Its translation: CASSLEQGVTEAFF.

The gene calls are TRBV10-3 and TRBJ2-7, with 12 bases matching TRBD1. Germline assignment: CDR1 ENHRY and CDR2 SYGVKD. The CDR3 is 15 amino acids. After removal of 2 bases from V and 9 bases from J, the junction contained 8 bases not matched to a gene. For the CDR3, the DNA is TGTGCCATCAGTGAGACCGGGACAGGGGGCGTTGTGCAGTACTTC. Translating gives CAISETGTGGVVQYF.

The rearrangement links TRBV3-1 (or the pseudogene TRBV3-2) to TRBJ2-3, with D perhaps TRBD1 (5 bases). Germline V gene sequence: CDR1 LGHDT, CDR2 YNNKEL (reference sequence). The CDR3 totals 17 residues. The V and J ends lost 0 bases and 1 base respectively, with 14 bases between them. Written as DNA, the CDR3 is TGTGCCAGCAGCCAAGATCGCCTGACAGTGGGCACAGATACGCAGTATTTT. Translated, it gives CASSQDRLTVGTDTQYF.

This chain links TRBV30 with TRBJ2-1; D gene unclear. CDR3 length: 13 residues. V was pared by 0 bases and J by 4 bases, with 7 bases between. Germline V CDR1 and CDR2: GTSNPN, SVGIG (reference sequence). The CDR3 DNA reads as TGTGCCTGGAGTGTACAAGTTTACAATGAGCAGTTCTTC. Translated, it gives CAWSVQVYNEQFF.

This sequence joins TRBV21-1 and TRBJ2-1; no check of the table's D call, TRBD1, against the DNA was made. TRBV21-1 is designated a pseudogene. CDR3 size: 16 residues. The CDR3 DNA reads as TGTGCCAGCAGCAAAGAGGGGCTTTTAGGGGTAAATGAGCAGTTCTTC. This sequence encodes CASSKEGLLGVNEQFF.

The chain recombines TRBV7-2 with TRBJ1-1, with D possibly matching TRBD1 (5 bases). In germline, CDR1 is SGHTA, CDR2 FQGNSA. Between the trimmed V and J ends, which lost 10 bases and 3 bases, there was a span of 15 bases. This CDR3 has 13 amino acids. As DNA, the CDR3 is TGTGCCACCCTTAATTACAGGTACACTGAAGCTTTCTTT. Translating gives CATLNYRYTEAFF.

Note on this clone: Other DNA sequences in the same sample also yield this CDR3. The chain carries TRBV11-2 and TRBJ2-7, with D hard to call. Germline assignment: CDR1 SGHAT and CDR2 FQNNGV. V was trimmed by 0 bases and J by 4 bases, leaving 4 bases between them. The CDR3 is 12 amino acids. CDR3 loop: CASSLDGYEQYF. CDR3 nucleotide sequence: TGTGCCAGCAGCTTAGATGGTTACGAGCAGTACTTC.

This clone has just one count. CDR3 loop: CAWSVSPGTQYF. CDR3 coding DNA: TGTGCCTGGAGTGTCTCCCCCGGGACGCAGTATTTT. This chain joins TRBV30 and TRBJ2-3; D remains unclear. There are 12 residues in the CDR3. The V end lost 0 bases, the J end lost 9 bases, and 10 bases lay between the germline ends. Germline V gene data show CDR1 as GTSNPN and CDR2 as SVGIG (reference sequence).

This chain links TRBV28 with TRBJ2-6; D call uncertain. Trimming removed 9 bases at V and 0 bases at J, with 15 bases between. Per the germline V gene, CDR1 is MDHEN and CDR2 is SYDVKM. CDR3 size: 16 residues. CDR3 coding DNA: TGTGCCAGTAAGTGGTCCCTTGGCTCTGGGGCCAACGTCCTGACTTTC. It codes for CASKWSLGSGANVLTF. The whole variable domain, remainder taken from reference TRBV28 and TRBJ2-6, is DVKVTQSSRYLVKRTGEKVFLECVQDMDHENMFWYRQDPGLGLRLIYFSYDVKMKEKGDIPEGYSVSREKKERFSLILESASTNQTSMYLCASKWSLGSGANVLTFGAGSRLTVL.

This chain uses TRBV19 with TRBJ2-6; D unresolved. Germline V lookup: CDR1 LNHDA, CDR2 SQIVND (reference sequence). CDR3 length equals 15 residues. V was clipped by 4 bases and J by 0 bases, with 7 bases between them. The CDR3 sequence: CASSTHNSGANVLTF. In nucleotides, the CDR3 is TGTGCCAGTAGTACTCACAACTCTGGGGCCAACGTCCTGACTTTC.

This clone was recorded once. This sequence joins TRBV24-1 and TRBJ2-1; D might be TRBD2 (5 bases). V was trimmed by 4 bases and J by 0 bases, leaving 12 bases between them. The CDR3 runs to 16 residues. Germline values: CDR1 KGHDR, CDR2 SFDVKD. The CDR3: CATSESGLSSYNEQFF. CDR3 coding DNA: TGTGCCACCAGTGAATCTGGACTTAGCTCCTACAATGAGCAGTTCTTC.

CDR3: CASNPGGPTSSYNEQFF. DNA for the CDR3: TGTGCCAGCAACCCCGGGGGACCCACGAGCTCCTACAATGAGCAGTTCTTC. The chain recombines TRBV28 with TRBJ2-1; the D gene is possibly TRBD2 (6 bases). The length of the CDR3 is 17 residues. Germline CDR1 reads MDHEN; CDR2 reads SYDVKM. Trimming took 7 bases from V and 0 from J, leaving 19 bases between them. Complete variable domain (other parts from reference TRBV28 and TRBJ2-1): DVKVTQSSRYLVKRTGEKVFLECVQDMDHENMFWYRQDPGLGLRLIYFSYDVKMKEKGDIPEGYSVSREKKERFSLILESASTNQTSMYLCASNPGGPTSSYNEQFFGPGTRLTVL.

DNA of the CDR3: TGTGCCAGCAGTGAAGGTCGGGGGGCGGGCTATGGCTACACCTTC. Translated, it gives CASSEGRGAGYGYTF. The chain has TRBV6-1 and TRBJ1-2; D perhaps matches TRBD1 (6 bases). Trimming stripped 1 base from V and 4 bases from J, with 13 bases between. The V gene's germline CDR1 is MNHNS and CDR2 SASEGT. This CDR3 comprises 15 residues.

This clone came up a few times. V and J are TRBV2 and TRBJ1-2; D gene uncertain. The CDR3 contains 13 residues. The V gene's germline CDR1 is SNHLY and CDR2 FYNNEI. V was clipped by 6 bases and J by 6 bases, with 14 bases between them. The CDR3 coding sequence is TGTGCCAGCAGGGGTTATGGACCCCATGGCTACACCTTC. This codes for CASRGYGPHGYTF.

The V call is TRBV9, the J call TRBJ2-1, with 9 bases lining up with TRBD1. The CDR3 covers 18 residues. J was trimmed by 3 bases and V by 0 bases; bases with no gene match: 10. The germline V gene encodes CDR1 SGDLS and CDR2 YYNGEE. The CDR3 DNA sequence: TGTGCCAGCAGCGTAGATGTTCAGGGGACAGGGATCTACAATGAGCAGTTCTTC. This codes for CASSVDVQGTGIYNEQFF.

The V call is TRBV12-3 or TRBV12-4, the J call TRBJ1-6, with D hard to call. This CDR3 has 12 residues. V lost 3 bases, J lost 7 bases, and 4 bases lay in between. Here the CDR3 DNA reads TGTGCCAGCAGTTTTCAGAATTCACCCCTCCACTTT. Translation gives CASSFQNSPLHF.

The CDR3 loop is CASRRQGGAMNTEAFF. The CDR3, as DNA: TGCGCCAGCAGGAGACAGGGAGGAGCCATGAACACTGAAGCTTTCTTT. The chain joins TRBV10-1 to TRBJ1-1, with 7 bases matching TRBD1. This CDR3 is 16 amino acids long. The V gene's germline CDR1 is WNHNN and CDR2 SYGVQD (reference sequence). Germline trimming cut 6 bases from V and 0 bases from J; bases unmatched to any gene: 10.

This clone was counted once. CDR3 nucleotides: TGCAGCGACGACGGCAGGGGCTCGAGCAATCAGCCCCAGCATTTT. Translating gives CSDDGRGSSNQPQHF. The chain uses TRBV29-1 and TRBJ1-5; D might be TRBD1 (6 bases). CDR1 and CDR2 (germline): SQVTM, ANQGSEA. CDR3 length: 15 residues. V lost 7 bases, J lost 1 base, and 17 bases lay in between.

V is TRBV4-2 and J is TRBJ1-4; the D is unclear. This CDR3 has 13 amino acids. Trimming took 4 bases from V and 8 from J, leaving 11 bases between them. Germline assignment: CDR1 LGHNA and CDR2 YNFKEQ. CDR3 amino acids: CASSPTHVEKLFF. The DNA for the CDR3 is TGTGCCAGCAGCCCAACCCATGTGGAAAAACTGTTTTTT.

V is TRBV6-5 and J is TRBJ1-1; perhaps TRBD1 as D (5 bases). The CDR3 extends over 13 amino acids. V shed 7 bases and J shed 3 bases, with 12 bases lying between them. Germline assignment: CDR1 MNHEY and CDR2 SVGAGI. The CDR3 DNA sequence: TGTGCCAGCACCAAGGGACGGCACACTGAAGCTTTCTTT. Protein product: CASTKGRHTEAFF.

This sequence joins TRBV18 and TRBJ1-5, with D uncertain. The CDR3 has 14 residues. Germline V gene lookup returns CDR1 KGHSH and CDR2 LQKENI. V lost 2 bases and J lost 2, with 7 bases in between. CDR3 coding DNA: TGTGCCAGCTCACCAAATGAGGGCAATCAGCCCCAGCATTTT. This gives the protein CASSPNEGNQPQHF.

V gene TRBV9 combines with J gene TRBJ2-2, with D perhaps matching TRBD1 (6 bases). Trimming stripped 5 bases from V and 2 bases from J, with 19 bases between. The CDR3 extends over 17 amino acids. Germline values: CDR1 SGDLS, CDR2 YYNGEE. CDR3: CASSPRIGGSNTGELFF. In DNA form, the CDR3 reads TGTGCCAGCAGTCCCCGAATTGGGGGCAGTAACACCGGGGAGCTGTTTTTT.

This clone was counted a single time. The V and J genes are TRBV30 and TRBJ1-3; D is ambiguous. The germline CDR1 and CDR2 sequences are GTSNPN and SVGIG (reference sequence). The V end was cut by 0 bases, the J end by 0 bases, with 9 bases between. The CDR3 is 15 residues long. Here the CDR3 DNA reads TGTGCCTGGAGTGTGGCCACTTACTCTGGAAACACCATATATTTT. Protein: CAWSVATYSGNTIYF.